This TCR beta chain was profiled in a study of early T cells in non-severe SARS-CoV-2 infection. The germline V gene encodes CDR1 LGHDT and CDR2 YNNKEL (reference sequence). The V gene lost 4 bases and the J gene lost 0 bases, with 8 bases spanning the gap. This CDR3 comprises 14 residues. This clonotype was picked up many times. The TCR library protocol was used to attach unique molecular identifiers. These identifiers were attached to individual cDNA molecules. MiXCR, applied by TCRdb to the 5' RACE reads, yields one record per CDR3 protein. The table includes tens of thousands of distinct CDR3 sequences, 5% to 6.5% detected once.

The J gene is TRBJ2-3, the V gene TRBV3-1, with D unclear. Material for sequencing was whole blood. The receptor's source is an adult who was a healthcare worker with PCR-confirmed SARS-CoV-2 infection or an uninfected control (not recorded which). The CDR3 sequence: CASSRRSSTDTQYF. CDR3 DNA: TGTGCCAGCAGCCGTCGGTCTAGCACAGATACGCAGTATTTT.